These 9 T cell receptor beta chains came from one sample sequenced in a study of regulatory T cells in long-lasting Graves disease. Time point in this sample: persistent/refractory GD, antithyroid drugs over 5 years with positive TRAb. The TCR library used RNA extracted from PBMCs. Investigators prepared the TCR beta libraries by applying iRepertoire HTBI primers and Arm-PCR of CDR3 regions. TCRdb independently ran MiXCR on the multiplex PCR reads; one entry per CDR3 protein. Counted here are about 310,000 distinct CDR3 sequences, 20% to 25% occurring once; the ten biggest clones make up 56%. The sample in question was peripheral blood mononuclear cells (PBMCs), obtained when the disease was refractory, from a patient treated with antithyroid drugs. These receptors were taken from a female donor with Graves disease.

This clonotype came up once. The chain uses TRBV5-1 and TRBJ1-5; possible D gene TRBD1, 6 bases. This CDR3 region has 14 residues. Trimming pared 4 bases from V and 11 bases from J, leaving 19 bases between. Germline V gene sequence: CDR1 SGHRS, CDR2 YFSETQ. CDR3 residues: CASSNGQKESAQHF. CDR3 sequence (DNA): TGCGCCAGCAGCAACGGACAGAAAGAATCTGCCCAGCATTTT.

This clonotype occurred many times. V gene TRBV3-1 combines with J gene TRBJ1-6; D unclear. Germline assignment: CDR1 LGHDT and CDR2 YNNKEL (reference sequence). The length of the CDR3 is 13 residues. Trimming took 3 bases from V and 8 from J, leaving 8 bases between them. CDR3 region: CASSHPGDSPLHF. The DNA of the CDR3 is TGTGCCAGCAGCCACCCCGGAGATTCACCCCTCCACTTT. The entire variable domain, with the rest obtained from reference TRBV3-1 and TRBJ1-6, is as follows: DTAVSQTPKYLVTQMGNDKSIKCEQNLGHDTMYWYKQDSKKFLKIMFSYNNKELIINETVPNRFSPKSPDKAHLNLHINSLELGDSAVYFCASSHPGDSPLHFGNGTRLTVT.

This clonotype turned up a few times. The gene calls are TRBV7-8 and TRBJ2-2, with TRBD1 identical over 11 bases. Germline V lookup: CDR1 SGHVS, CDR2 FQNEAQ. The ends lost 5 bases at V and 4 bases at J; junction bases unmatched: 15. This CDR3 spans 19 amino acids. The chain's CDR3 is CASSLDLRTGGASTGELFF. CDR3 DNA sequence: TGTGCCAGCAGCCTCGATTTAAGGACAGGGGGCGCGAGCACCGGGGAGCTGTTTTTT.

The gene calls are TRBV27 and TRBJ1-1; D remains ambiguous. Germline loops: CDR1 MNHEY, CDR2 SMNVEV (reference sequence). The ends were cut back, 10 bases at V and 4 bases at J, with 31 bases in the middle. The CDR3 totals 18 residues. The DNA of the CDR3 is TGTGCCAACCACTGGACGGGTTTCCCCTCCTCGGTTTTCACTGAAGCTTTCTTT. It codes for CANHWTGFPSSVFTEAFF.

As DNA, the CDR3 is TGTGCCAGCAGCGGGGATTTAGGGGATACGCAGTATTTT. Its protein is CASSGDLGDTQYF. This chain links TRBV11-1 with TRBJ2-3; D is unresolved. Germline lookup yields CDR1 SGHAT and CDR2 FQDESV (reference sequence). V lost 5 bases to trimming and J lost 6 bases, with 12 bases between them. This CDR3 region has 13 residues.

This clonotype came up a few times. V is TRBV19 and J is TRBJ2-7, with 8 bases fitting TRBD2. Germline CDR1 reads LNHDA; CDR2 reads SQIVND (reference sequence). The CDR3 is 13 amino acids. The CDR3 region is CAGRLAGSYEQYF. DNA for the CDR3: TGTGCAGGTCGGCTAGCGGGTTCCTACGAGCAGTACTTC. Drawing the rest from reference TRBV19 and TRBJ2-7, the complete variable domain is DGGITQSPKYLFRKEGQNVTLSCEQNLNHDAMYWYRQDPGQGLRLIYYSQIVNDFQKGDIAEGYSVSREKKESFPLTVTSAQKNPTAFYLCAGRLAGSYEQYFGPGTRLTVT.

The gene calls are TRBV20-1 and TRBJ2-7; 14 nucleotides agree with TRBD2. The V gene's germline CDR1 is DFQATT and CDR2 SNEGSKA (reference sequence). J was trimmed by 2 bases and V by 1 base; bases with no gene match: 7. This CDR3 contains 17 residues. The CDR3, as DNA: TGCAGTGCTAGAGCCTCCGGGACTAGCGGGAGCACCTACGAGCAGTACTTC. Its translation is CSARASGTSGSTYEQYF.

In its sample, this clonotype was seen a few times. The V call is TRBV5-5, the J call TRBJ2-7, with TRBD1 matching 8 bases. With V trimmed by 4 bases and J by 5 bases, 11 bases remained unmatched. Germline loops: CDR1 SGHKS, CDR2 YYEKEE (reference sequence). CDR3 length: 15 amino acids. CDR3 amino acids: CASSGIGETGDEQYF. The CDR3 coding sequence is TGTGCCAGCAGCGGGATTGGCGAGACAGGGGACGAGCAGTACTTC.

This clonotype was picked up a small number of times. The CDR3 DNA follows: TGCAGTGCTAGGGGGGGTAGCGGCAGCTCCTACGAGCAGTACTTC. Translation gives CSARGGSGSSYEQYF. V gene TRBV20-1 combines with J gene TRBJ2-7, with D perhaps TRBD2 (6 bases). Germline CDR1 DFQATT, CDR2 SNEGSKA (reference sequence). Trimming took off 3 bases at V and 0 bases at J, with 15 bases between the two ends. CDR3 length: 15 amino acids.